The 26 T cell receptor beta chains presented below share a single source sample, sequenced in a study of Graves' ophthalmopathy and Graves' hyperthyroidism (dated by TCRdb to the late 2010s). The sequencer listed for this sample is Illumina HiSeq 2000. For repertoire sequencing, the TCR beta CDR3 regions were amplified from RNA transcripts. The first round was an RT-PCR using HTBI primers with the Qiagen OneStep RT-PCR kit, and this first round was followed by a second-round multiplex PCR, then size selection and purification. TCRdb applied fastp at Q25 and MiXCR to the public reads, then kept only in-frame beta chains. Every CDR3 protein is listed once, alongside the most common genes and DNA of its rows. Recorded for this sample are over 150,000 distinct CDR3 sequences; under 40% of them occurred a single time. The ten largest clones add up to 5.8% of the sample. The sequencing input was peripheral blood. The source is a middle-aged woman with Graves' ophthalmopathy. Donor details come from another sample of the same person, matched by shared clones.

V and J are TRBV12-3 or TRBV12-4 and TRBJ1-1; D might be TRBD1 (5 bases). The CDR3 is made up of 11 amino acids. V was pared by 6 bases and J by 5 bases, with 7 bases between. The CDR3 sequence: CASRGRTEAFF. The CDR3 nucleotides read TGTGCCAGCAGGGGACGGACTGAAGCTTTCTTT.

Many counts were recorded for this clonotype. V and J are TRBV6-5 and TRBJ2-7; 9 nucleotides align to TRBD1. Germline lookup yields CDR1 MNHEY and CDR2 SVGAGI. The CDR3 runs to 12 residues. Trimming cost V 8 bases and J 3 bases; bases outside gene matches: 2. The CDR3 loop is CASAGQGYEQYF. In DNA form, the CDR3 reads TGTGCCAGCGCGGGACAGGGCTACGAGCAGTACTTC.

The chain uses TRBV6-2 or TRBV6-3 and TRBJ1-5; D gene ambiguous. The CDR3 loop spans 14 amino acids. Trimming cost V 2 bases and J 11 bases, with 16 bases left between them. The germline V gene has CDR1 MNHEY and CDR2 SVGEGT. CDR3 nucleotides: TGTGCCAGCAGTTACCCCGATGTTGCCGGTACCCAGCATTTT. The encoded protein is CASSYPDVAGTQHF.

At least ten counts were recorded for this clonotype. The chain employs TRBV4-1 and TRBJ1-5; D unresolved. The CDR3 covers 17 residues. The V gene's germline CDR1 is MGHRA and CDR2 YSYEKL. V lost 1 base and J 1 base, leaving 14 bases between the germline ends. The CDR3 sequence is CASSQAITAISNQPQHF. The CDR3 DNA is TGCGCCAGCAGCCAAGCCATAACAGCGATAAGCAATCAGCCCCAGCATTTT.

This clonotype was detected ten times or more. The V gene is TRBV2, the J gene TRBJ2-5; D uncertain. Trimming removed 1 base at V and 5 bases at J, with 14 bases between. This CDR3 is built from 15 residues. The germline CDR1 and CDR2 sequences are SNHLY and FYNNEI. The CDR3 loop is CASSEEVGRLETQYF. The CDR3, as DNA: TGTGCCAGCAGTGAAGAGGTCGGGCGTCTGGAGACCCAGTACTTC.

The V call is TRBV6-2 or TRBV6-3, the J call TRBJ1-3; D remains unclear. CDR1 is MNHEY, CDR2 SVGEGT, per germline. Trimming removed 6 bases from V and 8 bases from J, with 11 bases in between. This CDR3 contains 12 residues. The CDR3 here is CASRQVLDTIYF. The CDR3 nucleotides are TGTGCCAGCAGACAAGTCCTGGACACCATATATTTT.

The chain carries TRBV6-1 and TRBJ1-2; TRBD1 matches 8 bases. J was trimmed by 5 bases and V by 6 bases; bases with no gene match: 5. The germline gives CDR1 MNHNS, CDR2 SASEGT. The CDR3 has 13 amino acids. The chain's CDR3 is CASRDRVQYGYTF. In DNA, the CDR3 is TGTGCCAGCAGGGACAGGGTCCAGTATGGCTACACCTTC.

This chain joins TRBV18 and TRBJ1-5; D remains unclear. The CDR3 is 15 amino acids. V dropped 2 bases and J dropped 1 base, with 9 bases sitting between them. Germline loops: CDR1 KGHSH, CDR2 LQKENI. CDR3 region: CASSPGSASNQPQHF. The CDR3, as DNA: TGTGCCAGCTCACCAGGGTCTGCGAGCAATCAGCCCCAGCATTTT.

This clonotype was seen repeatedly, ten times or more. One end of the junction does not line up with germline, which may come from a read error. This chain uses TRBV7-2 with TRBJ2-7; weak D call: TRBD1 (5 bases). CDR1 SGHTA and CDR2 FQGNSA come from the germline V gene. This CDR3 comprises 14 residues. The CDR3 loop reads CASSLELRAGPKWF. CDR3 sequence (DNA): TGTGCCAGCAGCTTAGAGCTCAGGGCAGGACCAAAGTGGTTC.

The sample holds many counts of this clonotype. The V gene is TRBV13, the J gene TRBJ1-1; D is possibly TRBD1 (5 bases). The CDR3 sequence is 17 residues long. The germline CDR1 and CDR2 sequences are PRHDT and FYEKMQ (reference sequence). V was trimmed by 5 bases and J by 5 bases, leaving 24 bases between them. The CDR3 region is CASSISGPRIGETEAFF. Written as DNA, the CDR3 is TGTGCCAGCAGCATTTCGGGGCCCCGAATCGGAGAAACTGAAGCTTTCTTT.

The rearrangement joins TRBV6-1 to TRBJ1-2; D is unresolved. Germline V CDR1 and CDR2: MNHNS, SASEGT. This CDR3 has 14 amino acids. The V gene lost 1 base and the J gene lost 7 bases, with 13 bases spanning the gap. CDR3 loop: CASSEGQPTGGYTF. Here the CDR3 DNA reads TGTGCCAGCAGTGAAGGTCAGCCTACGGGTGGCTACACCTTC.

The table lists this clonotype with many counts. The chain carries TRBV7-3 and TRBJ2-5, with D perhaps TRBD2 (6 bases). The CDR3 is 15 amino acids. The germline V gene encodes CDR1 SGHTA and CDR2 FQGTGA. Trimming stripped 2 bases from V and 3 bases from J, with 13 bases between. The CDR3 DNA sequence: TGTGCCAGCAGCTTAGTGGGTAGCGGAGAAGAGACCCAGTACTTC. This codes for CASSLVGSGEETQYF.

The rearrangement uses TRBV7-2 and TRBJ1-1; possibly TRBD1 for D (5 bases). The ends were cut back, 4 bases at V and 4 bases at J, with 13 bases in the middle. The germline gives CDR1 SGHTA, CDR2 FQGNSA. There are 14 residues in the CDR3. The DNA for the CDR3 is TGTGCCAGCAGCTACGAGGGGCGGGCCACTGAAGCTTTCTTT. Translated, it gives CASSYEGRATEAFF. Filled out from reference TRBV7-2 and TRBJ1-1, the complete variable domain reads GAGVSQSPSNKVTEKGKDVELRCDPISGHTALYWYRQSLGQGLEFLIYFQGNSAPDKSGLPSDRFSAERTGGSVSTLTIQRTQQEDSAVYLCASSYEGRATEAFFGQGTRLTVV.

The rearrangement joins TRBV11-2 to TRBJ2-2; 7 positions match TRBD1. CDR3 length: 14 amino acids. Trimming cost V 8 bases and J 0 bases; bases outside gene matches: 3. Germline CDR1 SGHAT, CDR2 FQNNGV. This CDR3 is CASHRGTNTGELFF. As DNA, the CDR3 is TGTGCCAGCCACAGGGGAACGAACACCGGGGAGCTGTTTTTT.

This clonotype was found a few times. The chain is built from TRBV6-2 or TRBV6-3 and TRBJ1-6, with TRBD1 as a possible D gene (5 bases). Germline loops: CDR1 MNHEY, CDR2 SVGEGT. This CDR3 comprises 15 residues. V shed 8 bases and J shed 8 bases, with 19 bases lying between them. CDR3 protein: CASSSAGTDYSPLHF. CDR3 bases: TGTGCCAGCTCTTCGGCCGGGACCGATTATTCACCCCTCCACTTT.

The V and J genes are TRBV6-2 or TRBV6-3 and TRBJ2-5; D remains unclear. This CDR3 is 13 amino acids long. Germline assignment: CDR1 MNHEY and CDR2 SVGEGT. The germline V and J ends were trimmed by 4 bases and 3 bases, with 9 bases remaining between them. CDR3 nucleotides: TGTGCCAGCAGTTGGGCCGGCGAAGAGACCCAGTACTTC. Protein product: CASSWAGEETQYF.

The sample holds many counts of this clonotype. V is TRBV19 and J is TRBJ2-7; tentatively, D is TRBD1 or TRBD2 (6 bases each). V was pared by 6 bases and J by 0 bases, with 12 bases between. The length of the CDR3 is 14 residues. Germline V CDR1 and CDR2: LNHDA, SQIVND (reference sequence). The DNA of the CDR3 is TGTGCCAGTAGCCCCGGGGGCGCCTCCTACGAGCAGTACTTC. It yields the protein CASSPGGASYEQYF.

The chain uses TRBV28 and TRBJ2-5; TRBD1 matches 7 bases. Germline V gene sequence: CDR1 MDHEN, CDR2 SYDVKM. The CDR3 is 14 residues long. The ends lost 4 bases at V and 5 bases at J; junction bases unmatched: 7. This CDR3 is CASSSRGQGETQYF. The CDR3 DNA is TGTGCCAGCAGTTCTAGGGGGCAGGGGGAGACCCAGTACTTC.

In this sample, this clonotype turned up many times. The CDR3 DNA reads TGTGCCAGCAGGACAGGGGGCACCGGGGAGCTGTTTTTT. Its translation: CASRTGGTGELFF. This chain links TRBV28 with TRBJ2-2; 9 positions agree with TRBD1. This CDR3 is 13 amino acids long. After removal of 6 bases from V and 4 bases from J, the junction contained 0 bases not matched to a gene. The germline V gene encodes CDR1 MDHEN and CDR2 SYDVKM.

This clonotype was picked up a small number of times. An end of the junction differs from the germline gene, which may be a read error. The CDR3: CTSPPSQGHSGNTIYF. DNA for the CDR3: TGTACCAGCCCACCAAGCCAGGGGCACTCTGGAAACACCATATATTTT. This rearrangement joins TRBV18 to TRBJ1-3; TRBD1 is a possible D gene (6 bases). The CDR3 loop spans 16 amino acids. Germline V lookup: CDR1 KGHSH, CDR2 LQKENI. The complete variable domain, with remaining parts taken from reference TRBV18 and TRBJ1-3, reads NAGVMQNPRHLVRRRGQEARLRCSPMKGHSHVYWYRQLPEEGLKFMVYLQKENIIDESGMPKERFSAEFPKEGPSILRIQQVVRGDSAAYFCTSPPSQGHSGNTIYFGEGSWLTVV.

This clonotype was recorded at least ten times. The chain combines TRBV12-3 or TRBV12-4 with TRBJ2-6, with TRBD1 as a possible D gene (6 bases). Between the trimmed V and J ends, which lost 3 bases and 0 bases, there was a span of 9 bases. The CDR3 extends over 16 amino acids. Here the CDR3 reads CASSFDRSSGANVLTF. CDR3 bases: TGTGCCAGCAGTTTCGACAGGTCCTCTGGGGCCAACGTCCTGACTTTC.

A few counts support this clonotype. This chain joins TRBV6-4 and TRBJ2-7, with a possible D match to TRBD1 (6 bases). Germline CDR1 and CDR2: MRHNA and SNTAGT. V was trimmed by 6 bases and J by 3 bases, leaving 27 bases between them. The CDR3 has 18 residues. CDR3 sequence: CASSPSSPGQLLYYEQYF. CDR3 bases: TGTGCCAGCAGCCCGTCCTCACCGGGACAACTATTGTACTACGAGCAGTACTTC.

This clonotype occurred many times. The V gene is TRBV14, the J gene TRBJ1-1; no firm D call. The CDR3 length is 15 residues. V was clipped by 0 bases and J by 3 bases, with 11 bases between them. Germline values: CDR1 SGHDN, CDR2 FVKESK. CDR3 coding DNA: TGTGCCAGCAGCCAAGATTGGGCGGGAGACACTGAAGCTTTCTTT. Residues: CASSQDWAGDTEAFF.

This chain connects TRBV11-3 to TRBJ2-7; D is ambiguous. Trimming stripped 5 bases from V and 6 bases from J, with 11 bases between. The germline CDR1 and CDR2 sequences are SGHNT and YENEEA. The CDR3 covers 12 residues. CDR3 in DNA: TGTGCCAGCAGCCACCCAGGTCGCGAGCAGTACTTC. Its translation: CASSHPGREQYF.

This clonotype was detected ten times or more. The chain couples TRBV24-1 to TRBJ1-5; a weak D match, TRBD1 (5 bases). V lost 2 bases and J lost 7, with 11 bases in between. Germline V CDR1 and CDR2: KGHDR, SFDVKD. The CDR3 spans 14 residues. CDR3 DNA sequence: TGTGCCACCAGTGATTCAGGGTTACAGCAGCCCCAGCATTTT. This gives the protein CATSDSGLQQPQHF.

This clonotype was detected only a few times. The V call is TRBV5-1, the J call TRBJ1-5; 10 bases fit TRBD1. The CDR3 totals 14 residues. J lost 9 bases, V lost 5 bases, and 8 bases had no gene match. Germline loops: CDR1 SGHRS, CDR2 YFSETQ. This CDR3 reads CASREGQGLGPQHF. The CDR3 DNA follows: TGCGCCAGCAGGGAGGGACAGGGGCTTGGGCCCCAGCATTTT.